This T cell receptor beta chain stems from a study of chemoradiotherapy in HPV16-positive cancers. Study-wide results and limits: HPV-specific T cells were functionally defined from only a couple of HPV16-positive patients.

Samples were taken several times over chemoradiotherapy. Note on this clone: Its antigen is unidentified.

TCRdb keeps only in-frame clones here, not all; method: immunoSEQ multiplex PCR. Of some 34,000 clones detected, 92% appear once; the ten largest clones hold approximately 3.7%. Germline lookup yields CDR1 SEHNR and CDR2 FQNEAQ (reference sequence). Trimming removed 5 bases from V and 5 bases from J, with 16 bases in between. The CDR3 spans 15 residues. The genes are TRBV7-9 and TRBJ2-1; possibly TRBD2 for D (5 bases). Sequencing used blood, obtained from a patient who underwent chemoradiotherapy. This receptor was identified in a human donor with HPV-associated anogenital cancer. The CDR3 spells CASSANLRENNEQFF. As DNA, the CDR3 is TGTGCCAGCAGCGCCAATTTGAGGGAAAACAATGAGCAGTTCTTC.